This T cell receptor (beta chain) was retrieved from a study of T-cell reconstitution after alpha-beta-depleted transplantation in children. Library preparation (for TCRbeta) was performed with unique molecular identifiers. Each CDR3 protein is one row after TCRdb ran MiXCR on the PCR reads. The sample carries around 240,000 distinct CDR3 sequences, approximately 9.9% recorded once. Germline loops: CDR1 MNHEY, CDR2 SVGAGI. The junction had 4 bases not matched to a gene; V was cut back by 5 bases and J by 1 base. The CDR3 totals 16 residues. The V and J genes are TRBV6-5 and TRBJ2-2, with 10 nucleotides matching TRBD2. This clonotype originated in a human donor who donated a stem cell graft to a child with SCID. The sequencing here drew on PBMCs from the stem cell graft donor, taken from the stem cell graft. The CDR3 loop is CASSVAGGLNTGELFF. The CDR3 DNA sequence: TGTGCCAGCAGTGTAGCGGGGGGCTTGAACACCGGGGAGCTGTTTTTT.